These T cell receptor beta chains were read from a single sample in a study of blood T cell repertoires in COVID-19. Libraries were prepared by immunoSEQ multiplex PCR; TCRdb keeps only in-frame clonotypes and omits some of them. The sample consists of some 250,000 clones, 75% to 90% of them appearing once. The sequenced material came from PBMCs or T cells enriched from blood (not recorded which). The origin of the receptors is a man aged 35-49 years who had recovered from COVID-19. CDR3s leave out the opening cysteine and the closing phenylalanine or tryptophan. Each record gives: CDR3 protein, J gene, V gene.

CDR3 protein: ASSAGTGYREQY
J gene: TRBJ2-7
V gene: TRBV27

CDR3 protein: ASRPPSGYNEQF
J gene: TRBJ2-1
V gene: TRBV13

CDR3 protein: ASNRGGEKLF
J gene: TRBJ1-4
V gene: TRBV2

CDR3 protein: ASSLGQGGYT
J gene: TRBJ1-2
V gene: TRBV11-2

CDR3 protein: ASSRDTEAF
J gene: TRBJ1-1
V gene: TRBV2

CDR3 protein: ASSKQGRKLF
J gene: TRBJ1-4
V gene: TRBV6-5

CDR3 protein: ASSILAGGETQY
J gene: TRBJ2-5
V gene: TRBV9

CDR3 protein: SATDRDRTEAF
J gene: TRBJ1-1
V gene: TRBV29-1

CDR3 protein: ASSPLYRRGQETQY
J gene: TRBJ2-5
V gene: TRBV18

CDR3 protein: ASTPGGRWAQETQY
J gene: TRBJ2-5
V gene: TRBV11-1

CDR3 protein: ASSLGGLAGSSYEQY
J gene: TRBJ2-7
V gene: TRBV5-1

CDR3 protein: ASSPVSVNSGANVLT
J gene: TRBJ2-6
V gene: TRBV4-1

CDR3 protein: ASSQDTGSQNTIY
J gene: TRBJ1-3
V gene: TRBV4-2

CDR3 protein: ASSKTDRGGEETQY
J gene: TRBJ2-5
V gene: TRBV28

CDR3 protein: ASSLRTSGAGYNEQF
J gene: TRBJ2-1
V gene: TRBV28

CDR3 protein: ASSLGLFEAF
J gene: TRBJ1-1
V gene: TRBV12-3/TRBV12-4

CDR3 protein: ASSQTQGQPQH
J gene: TRBJ1-5
V gene: TRBV4-3

CDR3 protein: ASSSYRWAGYGYT
J gene: TRBJ1-2
V gene: TRBV28

CDR3 protein: ASSPGLAGGLYEQY
J gene: TRBJ2-7
V gene: TRBV7-6

CDR3 protein: ASSSGGATNQPQH
J gene: TRBJ1-5
V gene: TRBV5-1

CDR3 protein: ASSITASRNTEAF
J gene: TRBJ1-1
V gene: TRBV6-2/TRBV6-3

CDR3 protein: ASSQGYRYNEQF
J gene: TRBJ2-1
V gene: TRBV14

CDR3 protein: ASSLGEIRNQPQH
J gene: TRBJ1-5
V gene: TRBV5-8

CDR3 protein: ASSTSGGNNEQF
J gene: TRBJ2-1
V gene: TRBV7-9

CDR3 protein: ASSAGQGPDQPQH
J gene: TRBJ1-5
V gene: TRBV19

CDR3 protein: ASSLDSAYNEQF
J gene: TRBJ2-1
V gene: TRBV7-2

CDR3 protein: ASSRTGRGQY
J gene: TRBJ2-7
V gene: TRBV6-2/TRBV6-3

CDR3 protein: ASSVVPSNEQF
J gene: TRBJ2-1
V gene: TRBV9

CDR3 protein: ASSPQGGRGYEQY
J gene: TRBJ2-7
V gene: TRBV3-1/TRBV3-2

CDR3 protein: ASSGQGSNYGYT
J gene: TRBJ1-2
V gene: TRBV11-3

CDR3 protein: ASSFPGGNQPQH
J gene: TRBJ1-5
V gene: TRBV5-6

CDR3 protein: ASRLRAEGDYGYT
J gene: TRBJ1-2
V gene: TRBV6-4

CDR3 protein: ASSINRGQRGYT
J gene: TRBJ1-2
V gene: TRBV19

CDR3 protein: ASSRDRRVDYEQY
J gene: TRBJ2-7
V gene: TRBV5-6

CDR3 protein: SVEQWGLAGGPRTGELF
J gene: TRBJ2-2
V gene: TRBV29-1